The present entry profiles one TCR beta chain with its context. What it binds is unknown. PCR primers comprised 60 Vbeta and 13 Jbeta primers. Sequencing was performed with immunoSEQ multiplex PCR; in TCRdb, only in-frame clones are kept and a portion is missing. The sample lists some 140,000 clones, 60% to 85% seen once, with about 3.4% in the top ten. The CDR3 has 12 amino acids. Looked up from germline, CDR1 is SGDLS and CDR2 is YYNGEE. V gave up 7 bases and J gave up 0 bases, with 5 bases separating them. These data come from a study of cytomegalovirus exposure and HLA in healthy donors. Regarding the study as a whole: Segments of the TCR beta V type were, in most cases, productive about 90% or about 30% of the time in an earlier analysis.

Sequencing input: PBMCs. The TCR sequence derives from a man aged 30 to 39 in good health and CMV-seronegative. The genes are TRBV9 and TRBJ2-1; D might be TRBD2 (5 bases). The CDR3: CASGSSYNEQFF. The CDR3 bases are TGTGCCAGCGGGAGCTCCTACAATGAGCAGTTCTTC.